Listed below are T cell receptor beta chains from one sample, sequenced in a study of blood T cell repertoires in COVID-19. Profiled with immunoSEQ multiplex PCR; TCRdb holds only in-frame clones, not every one. The repertoire has 250,000 or so clones, 70% to 90% of them found once; the top ten carry 2.5% to 3.5%. Input material: peripheral blood. The receptors were gathered from a woman aged 30 to 39 with active or convalescent COVID-19. The CDR3 runs from the conserved cysteine through the conserved F or W. D genes are given only for firm matches. Clone size, where shown, is once, few, many, or a class for clones that have expanded.

v_gene,abundance,d_gene,j_gene,CDR3aa,CDR3nt
TRBV3-1/TRBV3-2,.,TRBD2,TRBJ2-5,CASSQAWRGGAETQYF,TGTGCCAGCAGCCAAGCATGGCGGGGGGGCGCCGAGACCCAGTACTTC
TRBV30,.,.,TRBJ2-7,CAWSRAGGKFFYEQYF,TGTGCCTGGAGTAGGGCAGGGGGGAAGTTCTTCTACGAGCAGTACTTC
TRBV5-5,.,TRBD1,TRBJ1-2,CASSLTTRDRGPGYGYTF,TGTGCCAGCAGCTTAACGACCCGGGACAGGGGGCCAGGCTATGGCTACACCTTC
TRBV29-1,.,.,TRBJ1-2,CSVTQMTANYGYTF,TGCAGCGTTACCCAGATGACAGCTAACTATGGCTACACCTTC
TRBV5-1,.,TRBD2,TRBJ2-3,CASSLAYAGGTDTQYF,TGCGCCAGCAGCTTGGCCTACGCGGGGGGGACAGATACGCAGTATTTT
TRBV6-5,.,TRBD2,TRBJ2-5,CASSMPGGETQYF,TGTGCCAGCAGTATGCCGGGAGGCGAGACCCAGTACTTC
TRBV5-1,.,TRBD1,TRBJ1-1,CASSRGQGTEAFF,TGCGCCAGCAGCCGGGGACAGGGCACTGAAGCTTTCTTT
TRBV15,.,.,TRBJ1-6,CATSRDSAGRPLHF,TGTGCCACCAGCAGAGATTCGGCAGGTCGGCCCCTCCACTTT
TRBV6-1,.,TRBD2,TRBJ2-3,CASSEAGGRHTQYF,TGTGCCAGCAGTGAGGCGGGGGGGCGGCATACGCAGTATTTT
TRBV24-1,.,.,TRBJ1-6,CATSDLRGLGHHNSPLHF,TGTGCCACCAGTGATTTGAGAGGTTTGGGACACCATAATTCACCCCTCCACTTT
TRBV27,.,TRBD1,TRBJ1-2,CASSSLGTGHGYTF,TGTGCCAGCAGTTCTTTAGGGACAGGGCATGGCTACACCTTC
TRBV28,.,TRBD1,TRBJ1-3,CASLRTGVAIYF,TGTGCCAGTTTACGGACAGGGGTTGCCATATATTTT
TRBV27,.,.,TRBJ1-6,CASSLGGAGSPLHF,TGTGCCAGCAGTTTAGGGGGGGCCGGGTCACCCCTCCACTTT
TRBV7-2,.,.,TRBJ1-2,CASSLIPGFNYGYTF,TGTGCCAGCAGCTTAATACCGGGGTTTAACTATGGCTACACCTTC
TRBV7-9,.,TRBD1,TRBJ2-2,CASSLTGGASGELFF,TGTGCCAGCAGCTTGACAGGGGGCGCCTCCGGGGAGCTGTTTTTT
TRBV19,.,TRBD1,TRBJ1-2,CASSQLGQSHGYTF,TGTGCCAGTAGTCAGTTGGGACAGTCGCATGGCTACACCTTC
TRBV5-4,.,.,TRBJ2-1,CASSGGNNEQFF,TGTGCCAGCAGCGGGGGGAACAATGAGCAGTTCTTC
TRBV19,.,TRBD1,TRBJ1-5,CASSIAKTGADQPQHF,TGTGCCAGTAGTATAGCAAAGACAGGGGCAGATCAGCCCCAGCATTTT
TRBV5-4,.,.,TRBJ2-3,CASSQGAGDTQYF,TGTGCCAGCAGCCAAGGGGCAGGGGATACGCAGTATTTT
TRBV28,.,TRBD2,TRBJ2-3,CASRAGTTRDTQYF,TGTGCCAGCAGAGCGGGGACGACTAGGGATACGCAGTATTTT
TRBV5-4,.,.,TRBJ1-2,CASSLDGLSYGYTF,TGTGCCAGCAGCTTGGACGGGTTGAGCTATGGCTACACCTTC
TRBV9,.,TRBD2,TRBJ2-2,CASSVLASGVTGELFF,TGTGCCAGCAGCGTATTGGCTAGCGGGGTAACCGGGGAGCTGTTTTTT
TRBV6-5,.,.,TRBJ1-1,CASSYRRSNTEAFF,TGTGCCAGCAGTTACAGGAGATCTAACACTGAAGCTTTCTTT
TRBV5-1,once,.,TRBJ2-3,CASRSERTDTQYF,TGCGCCAGCAGGTCTGAGAGGACAGATACGCAGTATTTT
TRBV4-3,.,TRBD2,TRBJ2-7,CASSPQLAGYEQYF,TGCGCCAGCAGCCCCCAGCTAGCGGGCTACGAGCAGTACTTC
TRBV2,few,.,TRBJ1-5,CASSGRTENQPQHF,TGTGCCAGCAGTGGCCGGACAGAGAATCAGCCCCAGCATTTT
TRBV5-5,.,.,TRBJ1-2,CASSYRANYGYTF,TGTGCCAGCAGCTACAGGGCTAACTATGGCTACACCTTC
TRBV5-3,.,.,TRBJ1-3,CARSLGAGKSSGNTIYF,TGTGCCAGAAGCTTGGGGGCAGGGAAGAGCTCTGGAAACACCATATATTTT
TRBV18,.,TRBD2,TRBJ2-3,CASSPGGLAGDTQYF,TGTGCCAGCTCACCCGGCGGTCTAGCGGGAGATACGCAGTATTTT
TRBV10-1,.,.,TRBJ1-2,CASSELGRPRLLYGYTF,TGCGCCAGCAGTGAGTTGGGCAGGCCGCGCCTCCTCTATGGCTACACCTTC
TRBV30,.,TRBD1,TRBJ2-7,CAWDPGQAHEQYF,TGTGCCTGGGACCCGGGACAGGCCCACGAGCAGTACTTC
TRBV7-3,.,TRBD1,TRBJ2-1,CASSSIGGEHNEQFF,TGTGCCAGCAGCTCCATAGGGGGCGAACACAATGAGCAGTTCTTC
TRBV2,.,TRBD1,TRBJ1-1,CASGRDRDTEAFF,TGTGCCAGCGGAAGGGACAGGGACACTGAAGCTTTCTTT
TRBV7-2,.,TRBD2,TRBJ2-2,CASSLLAGGLSGELFF,TGTGCCAGCAGCCTGTTAGCGGGGGGGCTTTCCGGGGAGCTGTTTTTT
TRBV18,many,.,TRBJ2-5,CASSPERWTPTIQETQYF,TGTGCCAGCTCACCGGAGAGATGGACACCTACTATCCAAGAGACCCAGTACTTC
TRBV29-1,.,.,TRBJ1-2,CSVSLARDGYTF,TGCAGCGTTAGTTTGGCCAGGGATGGCTACACCTTC
TRBV7-6,.,TRBD2,TRBJ2-1,CASSPSGLADSNEQFF,TGTGCCAGCAGCCCCTCGGGGCTAGCGGACTCCAATGAGCAGTTCTTC
TRBV28,.,.,TRBJ1-4,CASSFKEGLLNEKLFF,TGTGCCAGCAGTTTTAAGGAGGGGTTGCTTAATGAAAAACTGTTTTTT
TRBV24-1,.,TRBD1,TRBJ1-2,CATSDTTGGYGYTF,TGTGCCACCAGTGATACAACAGGGGGCTATGGCTACACCTTC
TRBV6-1,.,TRBD1,TRBJ1-1,CASSEGTGGNTEAFF,TGTGCCAGCAGTGAGGGGACAGGGGGCAACACTGAAGCTTTCTTT
TRBV6-5,.,TRBD2,TRBJ2-7,CASNALAGGRYEQYF,TGTGCCAGCAATGCCCTAGCGGGGGGGCGCTACGAGCAGTACTTC